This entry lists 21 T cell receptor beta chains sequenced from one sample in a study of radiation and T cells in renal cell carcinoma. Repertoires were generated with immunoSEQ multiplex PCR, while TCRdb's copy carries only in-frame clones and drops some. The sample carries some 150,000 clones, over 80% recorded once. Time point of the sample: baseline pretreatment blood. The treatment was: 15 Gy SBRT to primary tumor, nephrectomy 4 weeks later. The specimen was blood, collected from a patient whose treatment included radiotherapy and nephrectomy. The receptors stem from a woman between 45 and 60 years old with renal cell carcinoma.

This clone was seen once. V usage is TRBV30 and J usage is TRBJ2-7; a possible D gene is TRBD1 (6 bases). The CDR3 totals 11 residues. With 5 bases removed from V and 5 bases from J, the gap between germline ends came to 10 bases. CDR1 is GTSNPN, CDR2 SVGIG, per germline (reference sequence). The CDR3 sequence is CAWSQGHEQYF. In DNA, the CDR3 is TGTGCCTGGTCACAGGGTCACGAGCAGTACTTC.

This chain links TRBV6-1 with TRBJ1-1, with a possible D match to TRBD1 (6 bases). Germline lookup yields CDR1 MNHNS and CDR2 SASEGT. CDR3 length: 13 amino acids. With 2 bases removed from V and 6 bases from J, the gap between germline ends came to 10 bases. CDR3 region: CASSEQGWAEAFF. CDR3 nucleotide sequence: TGTGCCAGCAGTGAACAGGGGTGGGCTGAAGCTTTCTTT.

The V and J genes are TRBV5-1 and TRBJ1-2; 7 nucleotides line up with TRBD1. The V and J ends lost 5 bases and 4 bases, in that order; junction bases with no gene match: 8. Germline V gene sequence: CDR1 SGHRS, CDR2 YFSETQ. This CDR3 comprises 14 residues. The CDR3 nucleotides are TGCGCCAGCAGAAGAGGGGGCTCCATCTATGGCTACACCTTC. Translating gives CASRRGGSIYGYTF.

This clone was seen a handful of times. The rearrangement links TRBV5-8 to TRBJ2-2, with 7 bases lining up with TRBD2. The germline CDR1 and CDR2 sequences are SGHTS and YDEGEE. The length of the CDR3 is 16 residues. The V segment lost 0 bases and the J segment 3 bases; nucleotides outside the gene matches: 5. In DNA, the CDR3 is TGTGCCAGCAGCTTGGGGACTAGGGGACACACCGGGGAGCTGTTTTTT. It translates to CASSLGTRGHTGELFF.

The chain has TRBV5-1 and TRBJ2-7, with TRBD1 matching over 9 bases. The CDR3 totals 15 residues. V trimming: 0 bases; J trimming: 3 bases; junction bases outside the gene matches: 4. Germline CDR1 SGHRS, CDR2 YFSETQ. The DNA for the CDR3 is TGCGCCAGCAGCTTGGTAACAGGGGGCTTCTACGAGCAGTACTTC. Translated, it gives CASSLVTGGFYEQYF. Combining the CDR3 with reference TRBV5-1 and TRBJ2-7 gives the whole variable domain KAGVTQTPRYLIKTRGQQVTLSCSPISGHRSVSWYQQTPGQGLQFLFEYFSETQRNKGNFPGRFSGRQFSNSRSEMNVSTLELGDSALYLCASSLVTGGFYEQYFGPGTRLTVT.

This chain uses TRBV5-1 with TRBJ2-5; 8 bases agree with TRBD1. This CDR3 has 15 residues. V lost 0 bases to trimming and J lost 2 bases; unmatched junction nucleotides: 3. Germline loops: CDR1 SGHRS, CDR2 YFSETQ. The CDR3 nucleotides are TGCGCCAGCAGCTTGGGACAGGGGTCTCAAGAGACCCAGTACTTC. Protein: CASSLGQGSQETQYF.

The CDR3 DNA reads TGTGCCAGCAGTGGGGTCGGCAGACTTAATCAGCCCCAGCATTTT. Translation gives CASSGVGRLNQPQHF. The chain couples TRBV6-1 to TRBJ1-5; D remains ambiguous. This CDR3 has 15 residues. V was cut by 4 bases and J by 4 bases, with 14 bases left in between. CDR1 and CDR2 from the germline V gene are MNHNS and SASEGT.

DNA for the CDR3: TGCGCCAGCAGCCAAGACAGGGGAAGCGGCTACACCTTC. This sequence encodes CASSQDRGSGYTF. The chain couples TRBV4-3 to TRBJ1-2, with a tentative D call TRBD1 (6 bases). V lost 0 bases to trimming and J lost 8 bases, with 10 bases between them. The CDR3 has 13 residues. CDR1 LGHNA and CDR2 YSLEER come from the germline V gene.

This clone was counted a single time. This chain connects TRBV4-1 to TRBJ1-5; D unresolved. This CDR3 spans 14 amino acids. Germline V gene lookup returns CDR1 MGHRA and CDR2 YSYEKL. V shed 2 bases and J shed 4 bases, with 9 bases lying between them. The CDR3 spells CASSQRSANQPQHF. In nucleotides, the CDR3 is TGCGCCAGCAGCCAACGATCAGCGAATCAGCCCCAGCATTTT.

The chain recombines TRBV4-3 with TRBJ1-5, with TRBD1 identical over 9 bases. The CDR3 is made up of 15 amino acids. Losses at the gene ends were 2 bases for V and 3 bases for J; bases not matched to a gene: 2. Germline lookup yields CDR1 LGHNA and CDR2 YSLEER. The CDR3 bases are TGCGCCAGCAGCCAAAACAGGGGGCTCAATCAGCCCCAGCATTTT. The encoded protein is CASSQNRGLNQPQHF.

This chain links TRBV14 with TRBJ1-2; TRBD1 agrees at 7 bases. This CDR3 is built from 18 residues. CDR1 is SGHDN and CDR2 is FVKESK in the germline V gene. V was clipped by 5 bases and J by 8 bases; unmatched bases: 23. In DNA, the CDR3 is TGTGCCAGCAGCAAACGGGACAGTCCCGGTCGTGGAAGGGGGGGCTACACCTTC. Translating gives CASSKRDSPGRGRGGYTF. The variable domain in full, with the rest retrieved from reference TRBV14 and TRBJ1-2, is EAGVTQFPSHSVIEKGQTVTLRCDPISGHDNLYWYRRVMGKEIKFLLHFVKESKQDESGMPNNRFLAERTGGTYSTLKVQPAELEDSGVYFCASSKRDSPGRGRGGYTFGSGTRLTVV.

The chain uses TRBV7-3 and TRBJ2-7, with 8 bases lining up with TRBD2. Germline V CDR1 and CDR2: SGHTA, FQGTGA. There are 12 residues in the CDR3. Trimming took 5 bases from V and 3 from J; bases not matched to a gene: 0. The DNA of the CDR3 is TGTGCCAGCAGCCGGGAGGGCTACGAGCAGTACTTC. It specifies CASSREGYEQYF. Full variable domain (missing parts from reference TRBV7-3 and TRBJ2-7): GAGVSQTPSNKVTEKGKYVELRCDPISGHTALYWYRQSLGQGPEFLIYFQGTGAADDSGLPNDRFFAVRPEGSVSTLKIQRTERGDSAVYLCASSREGYEQYFGPGTRLTVT.

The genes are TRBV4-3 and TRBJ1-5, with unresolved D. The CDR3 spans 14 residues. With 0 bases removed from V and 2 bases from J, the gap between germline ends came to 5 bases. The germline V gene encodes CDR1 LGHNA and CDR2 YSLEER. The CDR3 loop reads CASSQDLGNQPQHF. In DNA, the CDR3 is TGCGCCAGCAGCCAAGATTTAGGCAATCAGCCCCAGCATTTT.

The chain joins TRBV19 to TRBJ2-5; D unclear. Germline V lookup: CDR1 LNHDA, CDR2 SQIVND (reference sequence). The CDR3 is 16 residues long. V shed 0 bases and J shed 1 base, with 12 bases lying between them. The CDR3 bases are TGTGCCAGTAGTATAGAGGGGTTAGGAGCCCAAGAGACCCAGTACTTC. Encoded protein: CASSIEGLGAQETQYF. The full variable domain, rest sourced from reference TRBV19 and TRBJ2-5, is DGGITQSPKYLFRKEGQNVTLSCEQNLNHDAMYWYRQDPGQGLRLIYYSQIVNDFQKGDIAEGYSVSREKKESFPLTVTSAQKNPTAFYLCASSIEGLGAQETQYFGPGTRLLVL.

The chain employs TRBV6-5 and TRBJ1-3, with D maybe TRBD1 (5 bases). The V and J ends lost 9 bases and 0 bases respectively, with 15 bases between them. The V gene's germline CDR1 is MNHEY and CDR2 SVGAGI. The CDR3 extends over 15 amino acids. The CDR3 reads CASATALASGNTIYF. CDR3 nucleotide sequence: TGTGCCAGTGCGACAGCCCTCGCCTCTGGAAACACCATATATTTT.

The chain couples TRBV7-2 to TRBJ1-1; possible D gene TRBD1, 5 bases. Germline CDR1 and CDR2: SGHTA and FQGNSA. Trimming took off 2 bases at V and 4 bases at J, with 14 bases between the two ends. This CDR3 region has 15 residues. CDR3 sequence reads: CASSLSPGTGTEAFF. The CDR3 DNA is TGTGCCAGCAGCTTATCACCAGGGACTGGCACTGAAGCTTTCTTT.

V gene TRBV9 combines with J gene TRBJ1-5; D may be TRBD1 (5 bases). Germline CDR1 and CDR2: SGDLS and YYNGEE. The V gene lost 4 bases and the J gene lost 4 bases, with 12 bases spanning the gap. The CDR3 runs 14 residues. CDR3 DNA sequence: TGTGCCAGCAGCAGGGACTTCGGGAATCAGCCCCAGCATTTT. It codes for CASSRDFGNQPQHF.

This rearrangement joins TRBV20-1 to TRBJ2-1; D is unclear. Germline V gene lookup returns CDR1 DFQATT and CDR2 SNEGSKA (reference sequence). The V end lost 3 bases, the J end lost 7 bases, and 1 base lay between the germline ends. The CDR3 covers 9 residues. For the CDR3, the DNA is TGCAGTGCTAGTAATGAGCAGTTCTTC. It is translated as CSASNEQFF.

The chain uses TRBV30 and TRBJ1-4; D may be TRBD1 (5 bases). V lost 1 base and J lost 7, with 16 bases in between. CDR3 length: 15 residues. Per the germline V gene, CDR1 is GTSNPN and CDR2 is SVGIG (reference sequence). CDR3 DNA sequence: TGTGCCTGGAGTGGTACGGGCAGGGATCTTGAAAAACTGTTTTTT. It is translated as CAWSGTGRDLEKLFF.

Written as DNA, the CDR3 is TGTGCCAGCAGCTTGGGGGCAGACCACGAAGCTTTCTTT. Encoded protein: CASSLGADHEAFF. The chain couples TRBV5-4 to TRBJ1-1; D not certain. Trimming removed 0 bases from V and 8 bases from J, with 11 bases in between. This CDR3 is built from 13 residues. Germline V gives CDR1 SGHNT, CDR2 YYREEE (reference sequence).

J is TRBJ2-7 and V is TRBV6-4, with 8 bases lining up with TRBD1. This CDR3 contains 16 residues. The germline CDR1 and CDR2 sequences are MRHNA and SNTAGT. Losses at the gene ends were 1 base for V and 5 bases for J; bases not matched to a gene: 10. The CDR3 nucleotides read TGTGCCAGCAGTGACTGGACAGGGTCCATCTTACACGAGCAGTACTTC. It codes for CASSDWTGSILHEQYF.